Below are 4 T cell receptor beta chains sequenced from a single sample in a study of CD8+CD57+ T cells in acquired aplastic anemia. Genomic DNA constituted the template upon which TCR beta VDJ and CDR3 profiling was performed. TCRdb fed the reads into MiXCR, producing one record per CDR3 protein. Among approximately 180,000 distinct CDR3 sequences, 45% to 55% were seen once, and the ten largest hold under 1.2%. Individuals selected for sequencing had exhibited CD8+CD57+ cell expansion on flow cytometry. The sample was sorted CD4+, CD8+, or CD8+CD57+ T cells (not recorded which) from PBMCs. All receptors derive from a human donor with aplastic anemia.

This clonotype has a handful of counts. A much larger clonotype is one base distant, so this may be a read error. This rearrangement joins TRBV6-5 to TRBJ1-6; D is uncertain. The ends were cut back, 2 bases at V and 8 bases at J, with 16 bases in the middle. Germline values: CDR1 MNHEY, CDR2 SVGAGI. This CDR3 is built from 16 residues. The CDR3 DNA reads as TGTGCCAGCAGTTACACCGCGTCGGGATATGATTCACCCCTCCACTTT. It specifies CASSYTASGYDSPLHF.

The rearrangement uses TRBV6-1 and TRBJ2-2; 10 bases line up with TRBD1. The CDR3 covers 16 residues. The V and J ends lost 6 bases and 0 bases, in that order; junction bases with no gene match: 4. Germline V gene sequence: CDR1 MNHNS, CDR2 SASEGT. The CDR3 region has the DNA TGTGCCAGCAGCCCCGGACAGGGGGCGAACACCGGGGAGCTGTTTTTT. This translates into CASSPGQGANTGELFF.

The rearrangement joins TRBV29-1 to TRBJ2-5, with D possibly being TRBD2 (5 bases). V lost 3 bases to trimming and J lost 1 base, with 12 bases between them. The CDR3 sequence is 14 residues long. Germline values: CDR1 SQVTM, CDR2 ANQGSEA. CDR3 coding DNA: TGCAGCGTTGACCCTAGCAGCTTCCAAGAGACCCAGTACTTC. Amino acids: CSVDPSSFQETQYF.

CDR3 bases: TGTGCCACCAGTGATTTTCAGGGGGCAGGCGGTGAAAAACTGTTTTTT. This gives the protein CATSDFQGAGGEKLFF. The V gene is TRBV24-1, the J gene TRBJ1-4, with 8 bases aligning to TRBD1. The CDR3 is 16 amino acids. CDR1 and CDR2 (germline): KGHDR, SFDVKD. The trim removed 1 base at V and 7 bases at J, leaving 7 bases unmatched.